This TCR beta chain was profiled in a study of ipilimumab plus nivolumab after autologous stem cell transplantation listed by TCRdb under 2021. Background on the whole study: A median of about 5 ipilimumab doses and 8 or 9 nivolumab doses was received by trial patients. Primary refractory and relapsed disease were included in the DLBCL cohort, with 18-month progression-free survival of around 88% and 27%, respectively. Patients in the trial were undergoing autologous transplant and had high-risk diffuse large B cell lymphoma, mature T cell lymphoma, or multiple myeloma. The intent-to-treat population of the trial was made up of under 40 patients.

The study at large found these results: Combined checkpoint inhibition appeared tolerable as post-transplant consolidation, according to the authors' conclusion. The authors stated that profiles of the T cell receptor repertoire, regulatory T cell phenotype and gut microbiota provided a biologic rationale for studying this approach further.

Preparation of the library involved the immunoSEQ multiplex PCR assay. Held by TCRdb, this immuneACCESS table contains in-frame sequences only and omits some clones. Under half of the omission traces to an unresolved V gene where checked; the cause of the rest is unknown. The sample table records about 84,000 clones; more than 80% of these occur just once. The ten largest clones represent around 2% of the sample. Ipilimumab was given at 1 mg/kg intravenously on day 1 of selected weeks, and checkpoint therapy started 14 to 28 days after autologous transplant. Nivolumab was administered at 3 mg/kg intravenously on day 1 of weeks 1, 4, 7, 10, and every two weeks through week 26. This Phase Ib clinical trial tested ipilimumab plus nivolumab, a combined checkpoint inhibition, as consolidation after autologous stem cell transplantation. Germline trimming amounts to 5 bases on V and 1 base on J, with 11 as the count of junction bases outside the gene matches. The CDR3, from cysteine to phenylalanine, totals 17 residues. The entry retains the CDR3 DNA only, 51 bases that are in frame from base 1. As encoded in the germline V gene (reference sequence), CDR1 is LNHDA while CDR2 is SQIVND.

Worth noting for this clone: Its antigen is still unknown. One base away there is no much larger clone; base qualities are not given.

The V and J segments used are TRBV19 and TRBJ2-3; TRBD2 lines up with 8 middle nucleotides. The specimen comprised PBMCs, sampled in a trial of ipilimumab plus nivolumab as post-transplant consolidation. The TCR originated in a male donor with diffuse large B-cell lymphoma. The CDR3 corresponds to CASSPGWGAGGTDTQYF. The nucleotide sequence is given as TGTGCCAGTAGTCCGGGGTGGGGAGCGGGGGGCACAGATACGCAGTATTTT.